The 21 T cell receptor beta chains below come from one sample, sequenced in a study. TCRdb called the RT-PCR reads again in MiXCR, with one record for every CDR3 protein. Seen here are about 680,000 distinct CDR3 sequences, approximately 15% observed once, and the top ten hold 3% to 4.5%. Sequences were obtained from memory CD4+ T cells from blood. These receptors originate from a female donor in good health, serving as a healthy control.

The chain is built from TRBV18 and TRBJ2-3; D gene uncertain. The CDR3 contains 13 residues. Germline CDR1 and CDR2: KGHSH and LQKENI. V lost 2 bases and J 5 bases, leaving 8 bases between the germline ends. CDR3 region: CASSPGVEDTQYF. CDR3 DNA: TGTGCCAGCTCACCAGGGGTAGAAGATACGCAGTATTTT.

At least ten counts were recorded for this clonotype. V gene TRBV20-1 combines with J gene TRBJ2-6; 8 bases align to TRBD1. After removal of 1 base from V and 1 base from J, the junction contained 6 bases not matched to a gene. CDR3 length: 17 amino acids. Germline V gene lookup returns CDR1 DFQATT and CDR2 SNEGSKA (reference sequence). The CDR3 here is CSARGTGQLSGANVLTF. Written as DNA, the CDR3 is TGCAGTGCTAGAGGGACAGGGCAACTATCTGGGGCCAACGTCCTGACTTTC.

This clonotype was seen ten or more times. The J gene is TRBJ1-2, the V gene TRBV12-3 or TRBV12-4; D not certain. The CDR3 has 11 residues. The V end was cut by 8 bases, the J end by 6 bases, with 10 bases between. CDR3 sequence (DNA): TGTGCCAGCGGGATATACGATGGCTACACCTTC. Protein: CASGIYDGYTF.

This clonotype was counted at least ten times. V and J are TRBV7-2 and TRBJ2-1, with 7 bases identical to TRBD2. With V trimmed by 5 bases and J by 5 bases, 9 bases remained unmatched. There are 15 residues in the CDR3. The germline CDR1 and CDR2 sequences are SGHTA and FQGNSA. The CDR3 is CASSPLAGVHNEQFF. CDR3 nucleotide sequence: TGTGCCAGCAGCCCGTTAGCGGGCGTACACAATGAGCAGTTCTTC.

This clonotype was seen many times. The V and J genes are TRBV25-1 and TRBJ1-6; no clear D gene. The ends were cut back, 3 bases at V and 7 bases at J, with 4 bases in the middle. The CDR3 consists of 12 residues. Germline V gene lookup returns CDR1 MGHDK and CDR2 SYGVNS. CDR3: CASSEANSPLHF. For the CDR3, the DNA is TGTGCCAGCAGTGAGGCGAATTCACCCCTCCACTTT.

Note on this clonotype: A much larger clone lies one base from this, so it may be a read error. The chain has TRBV7-9 and TRBJ2-3; 9 bases match TRBD1. This CDR3 spans 16 amino acids. The germline V gene has CDR1 SEHNR and CDR2 FQNEAQ (reference sequence). V dropped 5 bases and J dropped 5; count of bases not matched to a gene: 11. Written as DNA, the CDR3 is TGTGCCAGCAGCCCGGACAGGGGACCCAGGGTAGATACGCAGTATTTT. Its protein is CASSPDRGPRVDTQYF. The full variable domain, its missing parts supplied by reference TRBV7-9 and TRBJ2-3, is DTGVSQNPRHKITKRGQNVTFRCDPISEHNRLYWYRQTLGQGPEFLTYFQNEAQLEKSRLLSDRFSAERPKGSFSTLEIQRTEQGDSAMYLCASSPDRGPRVDTQYFGPGTRLTVL.

The chain recombines TRBV7-9 with TRBJ1-4; possibly TRBD1 for D (5 bases). Germline lookup yields CDR1 SEHNR and CDR2 FQNEAQ (reference sequence). The CDR3 runs 15 residues. The V gene lost 1 base and the J gene lost 10 bases, with 16 bases spanning the gap. This chain's CDR3 is CASSLVLDRGGKLFF. CDR3 nucleotides: TGTGCCAGCAGCTTAGTACTCGACCGGGGGGGAAAACTGTTTTTT.

This clonotype came up many times. The CDR3, as DNA: TGTGCCAGCAGTAAACAGGGTAGGGACACTGAAGCTTTCTTT. Its translation: CASSKQGRDTEAFF. The chain joins TRBV6-5 to TRBJ1-1, with D perhaps TRBD1 (6 bases). Germline CDR1 MNHEY, CDR2 SVGAGI. CDR3 length equals 14 residues. With 5 bases removed from V and 3 bases from J, the gap between germline ends came to 13 bases.

This clonotype was detected many times. The rearrangement links TRBV15 to TRBJ2-3; D call uncertain. This CDR3 has 13 amino acids. Germline V gene lookup returns CDR1 LNHNV and CDR2 YYDKDF (reference sequence). The V and J ends lost 1 base and 5 bases respectively, with 7 bases between them. The CDR3 sequence: CATSRGSLDTQYF. The CDR3 region has the DNA TGTGCCACCAGCAGAGGATCCCTAGATACGCAGTATTTT.

Ten or more counts support this clonotype. The chain is built from TRBV10-2 and TRBJ2-3, with D perhaps TRBD1 or TRBD2 (6 bases each). Germline V gene lookup returns CDR1 WSHSY and CDR2 SAAADI. Trimming shortened V by 10 bases and J by 6 bases, and 20 bases separated the two germline ends. This CDR3 comprises 14 residues. CDR3 bases: TGCGCCACCCTAGGGGGGCTAGCTGGGGATACGCAGTATTTT. Protein product: CATLGGLAGDTQYF.

This clonotype was counted only a few times. The V and J genes are TRBV5-1 and TRBJ2-7; possibly TRBD2 for D (6 bases). The CDR3 contains 13 residues. Trimming pared 4 bases from V and 6 bases from J, leaving 14 bases between. Germline CDR1 and CDR2: SGHRS and YFSETQ. The CDR3 DNA is TGCGCCAGCAGCGCCTGGGACTCCCTCGAGCAGTACTTC. It codes for CASSAWDSLEQYF.

A few counts support this clonotype. The V and J genes are TRBV9 and TRBJ1-2; D perhaps matches TRBD1 (6 bases). The V end lost 0 bases, the J end lost 4 bases, and 13 bases lay between the germline ends. This CDR3 has 15 residues. CDR1 and CDR2 from the germline V gene are SGDLS and YYNGEE. The CDR3 DNA follows: TGTGCCAGCAGCGTAGCCCCAGGGGCTTCCTATGGCTACACCTTC. This gives the protein CASSVAPGASYGYTF.

This clonotype was picked up a small number of times. This rearrangement joins TRBV6-5 to TRBJ1-1, with D hard to call. This CDR3 has 16 amino acids. The V gene's germline CDR1 is MNHEY and CDR2 SVGAGI. V lost 0 bases and J lost 1, with 12 bases in between. As DNA, the CDR3 is TGTGCCAGCAGTTACTCGGCGGGCCTAGGGAACACTGAAGCTTTCTTT. This encodes CASSYSAGLGNTEAFF.

V and J are TRBV5-4 and TRBJ2-2, with 10 bases that match TRBD2. The CDR3 covers 16 residues. The V gene end was trimmed by 3 bases and the J gene end by 6 bases; junction bases not matched to a gene: 8. CDR1 SGHNT and CDR2 YYREEE come from the germline V gene (reference sequence). The CDR3 loop is CASSSSSGSYAGELFF. CDR3 nucleotides: TGTGCCAGCAGCTCATCTAGCGGGAGTTACGCCGGGGAGCTGTTTTTT.

In its sample, this clonotype was seen many times. The rearrangement uses TRBV12-3 or TRBV12-4 and TRBJ1-3; D gene uncertain. V lost 7 bases to trimming and J lost 2 bases, with 12 bases between them. CDR3 length: 14 residues. For the CDR3, the DNA is TGTGCCAGCACCCCGGTGACTACTGGAAACACCATATATTTT. Its translation is CASTPVTTGNTIYF.

This clonotype has only a few counts. The chain employs TRBV10-3 and TRBJ1-2, with 12 nucleotides matching TRBD1. This CDR3 has 15 residues. Losses at the gene ends were 5 bases for V and 8 bases for J; bases not matched to a gene: 9. Germline CDR1 reads ENHRY; CDR2 reads SYGVKD. As DNA, the CDR3 is TGTGCCATCAGTTATGGGACAGGGGGCGTTGAAGGCTACACCTTC. Translating it yields CAISYGTGGVEGYTF.

This clonotype was detected ten times or more. This chain connects TRBV7-2 to TRBJ1-6; TRBD1 agrees at 9 bases. Trimming at V came to 5 bases and at J to 8 bases, leaving 7 bases not matched to a gene. The CDR3 extends over 15 amino acids. The germline gives CDR1 SGHTA, CDR2 FQGNSA. The CDR3 DNA follows: TGTGCCAGCAGCGGGGGGACAGGGAGAGATTCACCCCTCCACTTT. Its protein product is CASSGGTGRDSPLHF.

V is TRBV19 and J is TRBJ1-2, with D unclear. The CDR3 spans 11 residues. V lost 7 bases to trimming and J lost 2 bases, with 5 bases between them. Germline CDR1 reads LNHDA; CDR2 reads SQIVND (reference sequence). The CDR3 here is CASIGNYGYTF. CDR3 DNA: TGTGCCAGTATCGGGAACTATGGCTACACCTTC.

This clonotype was seen at least ten times. The genes are TRBV6-5 and TRBJ1-2; D possibly corresponds to TRBD1 (5 bases). The CDR3 length is 14 residues. From germline, CDR1 is MNHEY and CDR2 SVGAGI. V shed 6 bases and J shed 3 bases, with 14 bases lying between them. CDR3 amino acids: CASSRDSGHYGYTF. DNA for the CDR3: TGTGCCAGCAGCCGGGACTCCGGTCACTATGGCTACACCTTC.

This clonotype was seen a handful of times. The V call is TRBV2, the J call TRBJ2-7; no clear D. With 4 bases removed from V and 8 bases from J, the gap between germline ends came to 6 bases. CDR1 SNHLY and CDR2 FYNNEI come from the germline V gene. There are 10 residues in the CDR3. For the CDR3, the DNA is TGTGCCAGCAGTGTCCAGCAGCAGTACTTC. Its translation: CASSVQQQYF.

A few counts support this clonotype. The V call is TRBV20-1, the J call TRBJ1-4, with D unresolved. The CDR3 has 13 residues. Germline CDR1 is DFQATT and CDR2 is SNEGSKA (reference sequence). V was cut by 3 bases and J by 4 bases, with 9 bases left in between. CDR3 bases: TGCAGTGCTAGCGCCACGGTTAATGAAAAACTGTTTTTT. Translated, it gives CSASATVNEKLFF.